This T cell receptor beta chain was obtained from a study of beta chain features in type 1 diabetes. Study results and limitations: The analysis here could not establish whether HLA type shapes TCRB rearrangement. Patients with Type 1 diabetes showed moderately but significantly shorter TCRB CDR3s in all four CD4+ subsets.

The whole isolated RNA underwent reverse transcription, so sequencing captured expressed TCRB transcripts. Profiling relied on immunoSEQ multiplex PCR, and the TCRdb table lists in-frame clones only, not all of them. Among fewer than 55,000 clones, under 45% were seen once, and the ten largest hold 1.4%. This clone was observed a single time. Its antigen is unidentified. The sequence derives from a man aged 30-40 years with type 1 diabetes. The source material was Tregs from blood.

DNA for the CDR3: TGTGCCAGCACTCCACAGGGGGGTGTTGGGGAGACCCAGTACTTC. Protein: CASTPQGGVGETQYF. This chain joins TRBV5-4 and TRBJ2-5; 8 positions match TRBD1. This CDR3 is 15 amino acids long. CDR1 SGHNT and CDR2 YYREEE come from the germline V gene (reference sequence). V was clipped by 6 bases and J by 5 bases; unmatched bases: 12.